These T cell receptor beta chains were read from a single sample in a study of cytomegalovirus exposure and HLA in healthy donors. The repertoire was sequenced with immunoSEQ multiplex PCR; TCRdb's copy has only in-frame clones and lacks some. In the table there are more than 100,000 clones, approximately 87% of which are singletons. Input material: PBMCs. These receptors all come from a woman aged 30 to 39 in good health and CMV-seronegative. The CDR3 runs from the conserved cysteine through the conserved F or W. D genes are given only for firm matches. Rows give clone size only sometimes, using once, few, many, or a class for an expanded clone.

d_gene	len	abundance	v_gene	j_gene	CDR3aa	CDR3nt
TRBD1	13	-	TRBV7-8	TRBJ1-1	CASSSQGDTEAFF	TGTGCCAGCAGCTCACAGGGGGACACTGAAGCTTTCTTT
-	17	-	TRBV5-1	TRBJ2-3	CASSFTHGRGSTDTQYF	TGCGCCAGCAGCTTTACCCATGGGCGGGGTAGCACAGATACGCAGTATTTT
-	16	once	TRBV7-2	TRBJ2-5	CASSVSWGGARETQYF	TGTGCCAGCAGCGTCTCATGGGGGGGGGCCCGAGAGACCCAGTACTTC
-	11	-	TRBV7-9	TRBJ1-5	CASGRAGPQHF	TGTGCCAGCGGACGGGCGGGGCCCCAGCATTTT
-	15	-	TRBV21-1	TRBJ2-1	CASSKRLDLKDEQFF	TGTGCCAGCAGCAAGAGACTAGACCTCAAGGATGAGCAGTTCTTC
TRBD1	13	-	TRBV13	TRBJ2-7	CASSYRGSYEQYF	TGTGCCAGCAGCTACAGGGGATCCTACGAGCAGTACTTC
TRBD1	15	-	TRBV2	TRBJ1-5	CASSDRGLGDQPQHF	TGTGCCAGCAGTGACAGGGGGCTTGGCGATCAGCCCCAGCATTTT
-	15	-	TRBV7-2	TRBJ1-1	CASRKMGGGDTEAFF	TGTGCCAGCAGAAAGATGGGGGGAGGGGACACTGAAGCTTTCTTT
TRBD1	14	-	TRBV4-1	TRBJ1-3	CASSQVEGADTIYF	TGCGCCAGCAGCCAAGTGGAGGGGGCGGACACCATATATTTT
-	14	-	TRBV5-1	TRBJ1-5	CASSLASGNQPQHF	TGCGCCAGCAGCTTGGCCTCGGGCAATCAGCCCCAGCATTTT
-	12	-	TRBV7-9	TRBJ2-4	CASSLGQNIQYF	TGTGCCAGCAGCTTAGGACAGAACATTCAGTACTTC
-	14	-	TRBV6-5	TRBJ2-2	CASSYSWGDGELFF	TGTGCCAGCAGTTACTCGTGGGGGGACGGGGAGCTGTTTTTT
TRBD2	15	few	TRBV7-9	TRBJ2-1	CASRGLAGGYNEQFF	TGTGCCAGCAGAGGACTAGCGGGAGGATACAATGAGCAGTTCTTC
-	18	-	TRBV21-1	TRBJ2-3	CASSGRTGGLSSTDTQYF	TGTGCCAGCAGCGGACGGACAGGGGGACTTTCTAGCACAGATACGCAGTATTTT
TRBD1	16	-	TRBV7-8	TRBJ1-5	CASSSRDRGSNQPQHF	TGTGCCAGCAGCAGTCGGGACAGGGGTAGCAATCAGCCCCAGCATTTT